The T cell receptor (beta chain) described here comes from a study of T cell responses to AZD1222 COVID-19 vaccine. Overall study findings and caveats: A mostly white British donor set with more females was recruited, and clonal diversity was possibly underestimated. Epitopes outside B.1.351 and B.1.1.7 mutated regions reportedly drew nearly half of spike TCRs. Spike-spanning, vaccine-associated CD4 TCRs were dominant at 160-218 and 743-854.

To note about this clone: Its antigen is currently unknown.

Second-dose intervals near 4 or 12 weeks were combined. The CDR3 consists of 15 residues. The germline gives CDR1 SGDLS, CDR2 YYNGEE. The V and J ends lost 4 bases and 0 bases, in that order; junction bases with no gene match: 7. Profiled with immunoSEQ multiplex PCR; TCRdb holds only in-frame clones, not every one. This sample has roughly 120,000 clones; roughly 91% occur once, and the top ten carry approximately 6.5%. The receptor was isolated from an adult who received the AZD1222 COVID-19 vaccine. This specimen consisted of peripheral blood, obtained 28 days after the second AZD1222 dose. The chain employs TRBV9 and TRBJ2-7, with TRBD2 matching 7 bases. CDR3 region: CASSSGATSSYEQYF. The CDR3, as DNA: TGTGCCAGCAGCAGCGGGGCTACCAGCTCCTACGAGCAGTACTTC. Based on the CDR3 plus reference TRBV9 and TRBJ2-7, the full variable domain is DSGVTQTPKHLITATGQRVTLRCSPRSGDLSVYWYQQSLDQGLQFLIQYYNGEERAKGNILERFSAQQFPDLHSELNLSSLELGDSALYFCASSSGATSSYEQYFGPGTRLTVT.